This entry lists 18 T cell receptor beta chains sequenced from one sample in a study of T-cell memory formation after mild COVID-19. TCRdb fed the 5' RACE reads into MiXCR, producing one record per CDR3 protein. In the table there are tens of thousands of distinct CDR3 sequences, 25% to 35% of which are singletons. Sequencing was done on a sample of PBMCs or a T cell subset sorted from them (not recorded which). Receptors originate from a man aged 18 to 35 who had mild COVID-19 (a few samples of this study predate the infection). Cell type and time point are not known.

This clonotype was counted a few times. This chain uses TRBV5-1 with TRBJ1-1; D gene unclear. V shed 2 bases and J shed 1 base, with 18 bases lying between them. This CDR3 has 17 amino acids. Germline V gene lookup returns CDR1 SGHRS and CDR2 YFSETQ. The CDR3 protein is CASSLSHPGRTNTEAFF. The CDR3 bases are TGCGCCAGCAGCTTATCGCACCCTGGACGGACGAACACTGAAGCTTTCTTT.

V is TRBV7-9 and J is TRBJ1-2, with D unresolved. Germline V CDR1 and CDR2: SEHNR, FQNEAQ (reference sequence). V was pared by 3 bases and J by 4 bases, with 15 bases between. The CDR3 contains 15 residues. The CDR3 spells CASSFPGTDIYGYTF. CDR3 DNA sequence: TGTGCCAGCAGCTTTCCCGGCACTGACATCTATGGCTACACCTTC.

V and J are TRBV15 and TRBJ2-5, with D unclear. The CDR3 runs 14 residues. Trimming removed 1 base from V and 2 bases from J, with 8 bases in between. The germline CDR1 and CDR2 sequences are LNHNV and YYDKDF (reference sequence). CDR3 amino acids: CATSRVSGQETQYF. CDR3 nucleotides: TGTGCCACCAGCAGAGTTTCAGGACAAGAGACCCAGTACTTC.

In this sample, this clonotype turned up a few times. The rearrangement links TRBV7-2 to TRBJ1-1; D ambiguous. Germline V gives CDR1 SGHTA, CDR2 FQGNSA. V lost 1 base and J 7 bases, leaving 7 bases between the germline ends. The CDR3 length is 12 residues. The CDR3 DNA follows: TGTGCCAGCAGCTTAGAGCAGATTGAAGCTTTCTTT. Translated, it gives CASSLEQIEAFF.

The V call is TRBV24-1, the J call TRBJ2-2; TRBD1 matches 8 bases. This CDR3 spans 15 amino acids. The ends lost 0 bases at V and 6 bases at J; junction bases unmatched: 2. Per the germline V gene, CDR1 is KGHDR and CDR2 is SFDVKD. The CDR3 here is CATSDLGQGSGELFF. Here the CDR3 DNA reads TGTGCCACCAGTGATTTGGGACAGGGATCCGGGGAGCTGTTTTTT.

Turning to this clonotype: The germline gene is not matched at one end of the junction; a read error may be the cause. The CDR3 loop is CASCYTGEAFF. The CDR3 coding sequence is TGTGCCAGCTGTTACACGGGTGAAGCTTTCTTT. This chain uses TRBV6-2 or TRBV6-3 with TRBJ1-1; no clear D. The CDR3 is 11 residues long. Germline-derived CDR1 and CDR2 are MNHEY and SVGEGT.

This clonotype was counted a few times. The chain recombines TRBV20-1 with TRBJ1-5; the D is unclear. Germline V gives CDR1 DFQATT, CDR2 SNEGSKA (reference sequence). CDR3 length: 14 residues. With 3 bases removed from V and 0 bases from J, the gap between germline ends came to 9 bases. DNA of the CDR3: TGCAGTGCTAGTGGCGGGCCTAGCAATCAGCCCCAGCATTTT. This codes for CSASGGPSNQPQHF.

This clonotype turned up a few times. The V call is TRBV12-3 or TRBV12-4, the J call TRBJ2-3; tentative D call: TRBD2 (5 bases). CDR3 length: 14 amino acids. V dropped 1 base and J dropped 5 bases, with 10 bases sitting between them. CDR3 in amino acids: CASSLGRFGDTQYF. Written as DNA, the CDR3 is TGTGCCAGCAGTTTAGGGAGGTTCGGAGATACGCAGTATTTT.

The chain carries TRBV28 and TRBJ1-4; tentatively, D is TRBD1 (6 bases). The CDR3 has 16 amino acids. With 5 bases removed from V and 8 bases from J, the gap between germline ends came to 21 bases. From germline, CDR1 is MDHEN and CDR2 SYDVKM. This chain's CDR3 is CASSELGGQGGEKLFF. CDR3 DNA: TGTGCCAGCAGTGAGCTCGGGGGCCAGGGAGGAGAAAAACTGTTTTTT.

The V and J genes are TRBV29-1 and TRBJ1-3; D perhaps matches TRBD1 (5 bases). V lost 5 bases, J lost 6 bases, and 17 bases lay in between. CDR3 length: 14 residues. Germline CDR1 reads SQVTM; CDR2 reads ANQGSEA. CDR3 coding DNA: TGCAGCGTTCGAGAGGGAATGGGGGAAAACACCATATATTTT. Translation: CSVREGMGENTIYF.

This clonotype was picked up many times. CDR3 residues: CASSSQRGGQETQYF. CDR3 nucleotides: TGCGCCAGCAGCAGTCAACGCGGGGGTCAAGAGACCCAGTACTTC. The chain has TRBV4-3 and TRBJ2-5, with 7 bases matching TRBD2. V lost 5 bases, J lost 2 bases, and 8 bases stayed unmatched. This CDR3 is 15 amino acids long. Germline V gene lookup returns CDR1 LGHNA and CDR2 YSLEER.

The V gene is TRBV7-8, the J gene TRBJ1-5; D remains ambiguous. The CDR3 is made up of 12 amino acids. Trimming left V 5 bases short and J 6 bases short, with 8 bases between. Germline lookup yields CDR1 SGHVS and CDR2 FQNEAQ. CDR3 coding DNA: TGTGCCAGCAGCCTGGCGGGTCAGCCCCAGCATTTT. It translates to CASSLAGQPQHF.

This chain links TRBV5-1 with TRBJ2-1; TRBD1 might be the D (5 bases). Trimming pared 4 bases from V and 8 bases from J, leaving 13 bases between. Germline V CDR1 and CDR2: SGHRS, YFSETQ. The CDR3 covers 13 residues. CDR3 in DNA: TGCGCCAGCAGCCCATGGCAAGGGGATGAGCAGTTCTTC. Protein: CASSPWQGDEQFF.

The V gene is TRBV6-6, the J gene TRBJ1-5, with D tentatively TRBD1 (5 bases). CDR1 MNHNY and CDR2 SVGAGI come from the germline V gene (reference sequence). With 4 bases removed from V and 5 bases from J, the gap between germline ends came to 9 bases. There are 13 residues in the CDR3. CDR3 residues: CASSFREYQPQHF. CDR3 DNA sequence: TGTGCCAGCAGTTTCAGGGAATATCAGCCCCAGCATTTT.

The chain carries TRBV5-1 and TRBJ2-7, with D perhaps assigned TRBD1 or TRBD2 (5 bases each). V was clipped by 4 bases and J by 2 bases, with 19 bases between them. Looked up from germline, CDR1 is SGHRS and CDR2 is YFSETQ. The CDR3 loop spans 16 amino acids. The CDR3 loop is CASSPGPPTGTYEQYV. Written as DNA, the CDR3 is TGCGCCAGCAGCCCGGGGCCTCCTACAGGTACCTACGAGCAGTACGTC.

In this sample, this clonotype turned up a few times. J is TRBJ2-7 and V is TRBV7-9; weak D call: TRBD1 (7 bases). Germline assignment: CDR1 SEHNR and CDR2 FQNEAQ (reference sequence). The ends were cut back, 5 bases at V and 3 bases at J, with 8 bases in the middle. The CDR3 runs 12 residues. CDR3 in amino acids: CASSQGGYEQYV. The CDR3 nucleotides are TGTGCCAGCAGCCAGGGGGGCTACGAGCAGTACGTC.

The table lists this clonotype with a count of one. The chain recombines TRBV7-7 with TRBJ1-1; the match to TRBD1 covers 7 bases. The CDR3 spans 13 residues. Germline CDR1 and CDR2: SSHAT and FNYEAQ (reference sequence). The chain's CDR3 is CASAQGVNTEAFF. CDR3 coding DNA: TGTGCTAGCGCCCAGGGGGTTAACACTGAAGCTTTCTTT.

This chain uses TRBV6-5 with TRBJ2-1; TRBD2 agrees at 8 bases. CDR3 length: 14 residues. Germline V lookup: CDR1 MNHEY, CDR2 SVGAGI. V lost 6 bases, J lost 4 bases, and 5 bases stayed unmatched. CDR3 DNA sequence: TGTGCCAGCAGGAAAGCGGGGGATTACAATGAGCAGTTCTTC. Amino acid sequence: CASRKAGDYNEQFF.